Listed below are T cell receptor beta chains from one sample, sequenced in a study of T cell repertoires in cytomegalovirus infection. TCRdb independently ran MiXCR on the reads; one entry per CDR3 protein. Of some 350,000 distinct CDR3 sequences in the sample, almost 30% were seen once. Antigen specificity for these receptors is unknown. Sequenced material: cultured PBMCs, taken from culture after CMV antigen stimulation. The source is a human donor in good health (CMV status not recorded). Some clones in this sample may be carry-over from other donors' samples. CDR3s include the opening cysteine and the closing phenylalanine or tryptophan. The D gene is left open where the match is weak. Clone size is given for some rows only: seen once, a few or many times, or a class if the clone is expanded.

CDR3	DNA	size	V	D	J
CASSYLGPTEAFF	TGTGCCAGCAGTTACTTGGGACCCACTGAAGCTTTCTTT	-	TRBV6-2/TRBV6-3	-	TRBJ1-1
CASSFGDRSSYGYTF	TGTGCCAGCAGTTTTGGCGACAGGTCTTCCTATGGCTACACCTTC	-	TRBV6-5	-	TRBJ1-2
CASSLTLGGALTGEQFF	TGTGCCAGCAGCTTAACCCTCGGGGGAGCCCTGACCGGGGAGCAGTTCTTC	-	TRBV11-2	-	TRBJ2-1
CASILPGSSYEQYF	TGTGCCAGTATATTACCCGGGAGCTCCTACGAGCAGTACTTC	-	TRBV2	-	TRBJ2-7
CASSLGDTHQETQYF	TGTGCCAGCAGCCTGGGGGACACCCACCAAGAGACCCAGTACTTC	-	TRBV7-6	-	TRBJ2-5
CASTPLVGNTGELFF	TGTGCCAGCACCCCACTGGTAGGGAACACCGGGGAGCTGTTTTTT	-	TRBV28	-	TRBJ2-2
CASSRGQDEPIYGYTF	TGTGCCAGCAGCAGGGGACAGGATGAACCAATCTATGGCTACACCTTC	-	TRBV7-9	TRBD1	TRBJ1-2
CSVGGQGAHGELFF	TGCAGCGTTGGGGGACAGGGGGCTCACGGGGAGCTGTTTTTT	few	TRBV29-1	TRBD1	TRBJ2-2
CASSAGQGGDTQYF	TGCGCCAGCAGCGCGGGACAGGGAGGAGATACGCAGTATTTT	-	TRBV5-1	TRBD1	TRBJ2-3
CASSPPGGNTGELFF	TGTGCCAGCAGCCCACCGGGGGGGAACACCGGGGAGCTGTTTTTT	-	TRBV5-4	TRBD2	TRBJ2-2
CASSYQGPGTNQPQHF	TGTGCCAGCAGCTACCAAGGTCCGGGTACCAACCAGCCCCAGCATTTT	many	TRBV7-2	-	TRBJ1-5
CASVDKNTGELFF	TGTGCCAGCGTGGACAAGAACACCGGGGAGCTGTTTTTT	-	TRBV28	-	TRBJ2-2
CASSLGAGEETQYF	TGTGCCAGCAGCTTGGGGGCAGGGGAAGAGACCCAGTACTTC	-	TRBV5-6	-	TRBJ2-5
CASSPSGGLAGYEQYF	TGTGCCAGCAGCCCTAGTGGGGGACTAGCGGGCTACGAGCAGTACTTC	many	TRBV7-3	TRBD2	TRBJ2-7
CASSLAPSPRGEKLFF	TGTGCCAGCAGCTTAGCCCCCTCCCCGCGAGGTGAAAAACTGTTTTTT	many	TRBV7-2	-	TRBJ1-4
CASSSRESSYEQYF	TGTGCCAGCAGTTCCCGGGAGAGCTCCTACGAGCAGTACTTC	-	TRBV6-1	-	TRBJ2-7